Many counts were recorded for the clone carrying this T cell receptor (beta chain). Antigen: not known. This specimen belongs to a study of CD8+CD57+ T cells in acquired aplastic anemia. Study as a whole: Sorted CD4+ and CD8+ cell DNA averaged roughly 3.2 ug. The study's findings and limits: In CD8+ cells, Simpson's diversity showed no significant difference between patients and controls. It was found that almost 30 CD8+ CDR3 sequences were shared between patients and controls.

This CDR3 region has 14 residues. Germline assignment: CDR1 SEHNR and CDR2 FQNEAQ (reference sequence). The V segment lost 1 base and the J segment 3 bases; nucleotides outside the gene matches: 2. According to the study, genomic DNA was the template for TCR beta VDJ and CDR3 profiling. TCRdb recomputed calls from the reads with MiXCR, one row per CDR3 protein. The sample contains around 230,000 distinct CDR3 sequences, around 63% of which appear only once. The origin of this receptor is a human donor in good health. Material: sorted CD4+, CD8+, or CD8+CD57+ T cells (not recorded which) from PBMCs. The J gene is TRBJ2-7, the V gene TRBV7-9; TRBD2 matches 8 bases. CDR3 in amino acids: CASSLGTSNYEQYF. The DNA for the CDR3 is TGTGCCAGCAGCTTAGGGACTAGCAACTACGAGCAGTACTTC.